What follows are 21 T cell receptor beta chains derived from one specimen sequenced in a study of cytomegalovirus exposure and HLA in healthy donors. The PCR was carried out with 60 Vbeta primers and 13 Jbeta primers. The table came from immunoSEQ multiplex PCR; TCRdb's copy has only in-frame clones and leaves some out. In the table there are about 130,000 clones, about three quarters of which are singletons. Material: PBMCs. Source of these receptors: a woman between 40 and 55 years old in good health and CMV-seronegative.

V is TRBV5-6 and J is TRBJ1-1; 7 bases map to TRBD1. Trimming removed 3 bases from V and 0 bases from J; junction bases left unmatched: 2. The germline gives CDR1 SGHDT, CDR2 YYEEEE. The CDR3 consists of 14 residues. For the CDR3, the DNA is TGTGCCAGCAGCTGGGACAGAATGAACACTGAAGCTTTCTTT. It translates to CASSWDRMNTEAFF.

This clone was detected only a few times. The chain links TRBV6-5 to TRBJ1-6; 7 bases agree with TRBD1. Germline values: CDR1 MNHEY, CDR2 SVGAGI. This CDR3 region has 15 residues. Trimming at V came to 2 bases and at J to 9 bases, leaving 7 bases not matched to a gene. The CDR3 sequence is CASSYRAGGISPLHF. CDR3 nucleotides: TGTGCCAGCAGTTACAGGGCAGGGGGGATTTCACCCCTCCACTTT.

The J gene is TRBJ2-2, the V gene TRBV7-9; no clear D. Trimming took 0 bases from V and 0 from J, leaving 8 bases between them. Germline-derived CDR1 and CDR2 are SEHNR and FQNEAQ (reference sequence). The CDR3 runs to 16 residues. CDR3: CASSLAEAANTGELFF. In DNA, the CDR3 is TGTGCCAGCAGCTTAGCAGAGGCAGCGAACACCGGGGAGCTGTTTTTT.

The J gene is TRBJ1-6, the V gene TRBV6-1, with 8 bases identical to TRBD1. CDR3 length equals 14 residues. Germline CDR1 and CDR2: MNHNS and SASEGT. With V trimmed by 4 bases and J by 8 bases, 4 bases remained unmatched. CDR3 sequence reads: CASSGQGNDSPLHF. CDR3 DNA sequence: TGTGCCAGCAGTGGACAGGGGAACGATTCACCCCTCCACTTT.

The gene calls are TRBV28 and TRBJ2-7; D is unclear. The germline V gene encodes CDR1 MDHEN and CDR2 SYDVKM. This CDR3 region has 17 residues. V lost 1 base and J 0 bases, leaving 16 bases between the germline ends. The CDR3 nucleotides are TGTGCCAGCAGTTTATTGGGTTTGGCGTACAGCTCCTACGAGCAGTACTTC. Its protein is CASSLLGLAYSSYEQYF.

Concerning this clone: The identical CDR3 is also encoded by other nucleotide sequences in the sample. The chain joins TRBV5-1 to TRBJ2-3; 7 bases are shared with TRBD2. Looked up from germline, CDR1 is SGHRS and CDR2 is YFSETQ. Trimming cost V 1 base and J 7 bases; bases outside gene matches: 6. The CDR3 runs to 14 residues. In DNA form, the CDR3 reads TGCGCCAGCAGCTTGACCAACGGGAGGCATACGCAGTATTTT. Translating it yields CASSLTNGRHTQYF.

Only a few counts were recorded for this clone. The CDR3 DNA is TGTGCCAGCAGCCTAAGTGGGACTCCCTATAATTCACCCCTCCACTTT. This gives the protein CASSLSGTPYNSPLHF. The rearrangement uses TRBV7-9 and TRBJ1-6; TRBD1 might be the D (5 bases). V gave up 5 bases and J gave up 2 bases, with 13 bases separating them. Germline V lookup: CDR1 SEHNR, CDR2 FQNEAQ (reference sequence). This CDR3 contains 16 residues.

This chain connects TRBV27 to TRBJ1-5, with D possibly being TRBD1 (5 bases). The CDR3 loop spans 13 amino acids. Germline values: CDR1 MNHEY, CDR2 SMNVEV (reference sequence). V was cut by 10 bases and J by 9 bases, with 19 bases left in between. CDR3 nucleotides: TGTGCCACTCGGCGGGGCGCGGGGCGGCCCCAGCATTTT. Its translation: CATRRGAGRPQHF.

The chain links TRBV7-9 to TRBJ2-1, with 8 bases identical to TRBD2. The germline gives CDR1 SEHNR, CDR2 FQNEAQ (reference sequence). Trimming removed 6 bases from V and 6 bases from J; junction bases left unmatched: 7. This CDR3 is built from 14 residues. The CDR3 region has the DNA TGTGCCAGCAGGATTAGCGGGACGCCCAATGAGCAGTTCTTC. Protein sequence: CASRISGTPNEQFF.

This clone came up once. The genes are TRBV6-5 and TRBJ1-2; 10 positions agree with TRBD1. V was clipped by 4 bases and J by 4 bases; unmatched bases: 3. Germline-derived CDR1 and CDR2 are MNHEY and SVGAGI. The CDR3 is made up of 14 amino acids. CDR3 protein: CASSWTGGGYGYTF. The CDR3 bases are TGTGCCAGCAGTTGGACAGGGGGGGGCTATGGCTACACCTTC.

The chain employs TRBV10-3 and TRBJ2-3, with TRBD2 matching 8 bases. This CDR3 is 15 amino acids long. Germline CDR1 is ENHRY and CDR2 is SYGVKD. The ends lost 6 bases at V and 1 base at J; junction bases unmatched: 6. DNA for the CDR3: TGTGCCATCAGGAGAGCGGGAGAGGGCACAGATACGCAGTATTTT. This gives the protein CAIRRAGEGTDTQYF.

The chain couples TRBV28 to TRBJ2-7; TRBD2 agrees at 9 bases. Germline assignment: CDR1 MDHEN and CDR2 SYDVKM. The CDR3 extends over 14 amino acids. The J segment lost 1 base and the V segment lost 6 bases, leaving 4 bases of the junction unmatched. The CDR3 loop is CASSKAGGSYEQYF. CDR3 nucleotide sequence: TGTGCCAGCAGCAAAGCGGGGGGATCCTACGAGCAGTACTTC.

V is TRBV5-8 and J is TRBJ2-1, with a weak D call TRBD1 (5 bases). CDR3 length: 11 amino acids. Trimming removed 4 bases from V and 11 bases from J, with 10 bases in between. CDR1 is SGHTS, CDR2 YDEGEE, per germline. The CDR3 is CASSTQVQQFF. DNA for the CDR3: TGTGCCAGCAGCACACAGGTACAGCAGTTCTTC.

The CDR3 protein is CASTLTGQGVDEQYF. The CDR3 DNA follows: TGTGCCAGCACCCTAACGGGACAGGGCGTCGACGAGCAGTACTTC. The V call is TRBV7-8, the J call TRBJ2-7, with TRBD1 identical over 9 bases. The germline V gene has CDR1 SGHVS and CDR2 FQNEAQ. The CDR3 runs 15 residues. The trim removed 7 bases at V and 5 bases at J, leaving 12 bases unmatched.

The V gene is TRBV18, the J gene TRBJ2-3; 7 bases map to TRBD2. This CDR3 has 17 residues. J lost 4 bases, V lost 2 bases, and 12 bases had no gene match. Germline CDR1 KGHSH, CDR2 LQKENI. The CDR3 DNA follows: TGTGCCAGCTCACCATCGGGCCTAGCGGCCGCCCCAGATACGCAGTATTTT. Translation gives CASSPSGLAAAPDTQYF.

This chain links TRBV27 with TRBJ1-5, with D perhaps matching TRBD1 (6 bases). In germline, CDR1 is MNHEY, CDR2 SMNVEV (reference sequence). The germline V and J ends were trimmed by 2 bases and 9 bases, with 23 bases remaining between them. This CDR3 has 17 amino acids. DNA for the CDR3: TGTGCCAGCAGTTTACACGCAGGGGACAACGGAGTTTGGCCCCAGCATTTT. Its protein is CASSLHAGDNGVWPQHF.

The V gene is TRBV23-1, the J gene TRBJ2-5, with TRBD1 identical over 8 bases. TRBV23-1 counts as an open reading frame of uncertain function. The J segment lost 1 base and the V segment lost 3 bases, leaving 7 bases of the junction unmatched. The CDR3 is 16 amino acids. Here the CDR3 DNA reads TGCGCCAGCAGTCACCAGACAGGGGTACCCCAAGAGACCCAGTACTTC. Protein: CASSHQTGVPQETQYF.

The rearrangement uses TRBV4-2 and TRBJ1-2; D unclear. The CDR3 loop spans 14 amino acids. Between the trimmed V and J ends, which lost 0 bases and 7 bases, there was a span of 12 bases. CDR1 and CDR2 from the germline V gene are LGHNA and YNFKEQ. The CDR3 loop reads CASSQEGRQAGYTF. CDR3 sequence (DNA): TGTGCCAGCAGCCAAGAAGGCAGGCAGGCTGGCTACACCTTC.

The genes are TRBV9 and TRBJ2-5, with D possibly matching TRBD1 (6 bases). Germline CDR1 and CDR2: SGDLS and YYNGEE. Trimming left V 4 bases short and J 0 bases short, with 13 bases between. The CDR3 extends over 15 amino acids. CDR3 DNA: TGTGCCAGCAGCCGAACTGGGGGCAACCAAGAGACCCAGTACTTC. This sequence encodes CASSRTGGNQETQYF.

The rearrangement uses TRBV5-1 and TRBJ1-2; 8 bases map to TRBD1. V dropped 3 bases and J dropped 4; count of bases not matched to a gene: 8. Germline assignment: CDR1 SGHRS and CDR2 YFSETQ. The CDR3 runs to 15 residues. CDR3 sequence reads: CASSSGQGTSYGYTF. DNA for the CDR3: TGCGCCAGCAGCTCCGGACAGGGAACATCCTATGGCTACACCTTC.

This sequence joins TRBV9 and TRBJ1-1, with D maybe TRBD1 (6 bases). CDR1 is SGDLS and CDR2 is YYNGEE in the germline V gene. This CDR3 is built from 14 residues. The V end was cut by 1 base, the J end by 2 bases, with 9 bases between. The CDR3, as DNA: TGTGCCAGCAGCGTATCACAGGGAAACACTGAAGCTTTCTTT. As protein: CASSVSQGNTEAFF.